This is a list of T cell receptor beta chains from one sample in a study of CD8 T cells in Susac syndrome. TCRdb passed the immunoSEQ multiplex PCR reads through MiXCR, listing each CDR3 protein once. Here the sample spans 90,000 to 150,000 distinct CDR3 sequences, around 90% being singletons. Sequenced: CD4+ T cells from PBMCs. These receptors came from a human donor in good health. The CDR3 runs from the conserved cysteine through the conserved F or W. D genes are given only for firm matches. Only part of the rows carry a size: once, few, many, or a class if the clone is expanded.

>TRBD2|TRBJ2-1|TRBV12-3/TRBV12-4|-
CASSVIAGGASSEQFF
TGTGCCAGCAGTGTTATAGCGGGAGGCGCCTCGAGTGAGCAGTTCTTC
>TRBD1|TRBJ2-2|TRBV9|-
CASSAGRGWNGELFF
TGTGCCAGCAGCGCCGGCAGGGGGTGGAACGGGGAGCTGTTTTTT
>TRBD1|TRBJ2-7|TRBV7-2|-
CASSLGDRGTYEQYF
TGTGCCAGCAGCTTAGGGGACAGGGGAACCTACGAGCAGTACTTC
>-|TRBJ2-1|TRBV14|-
CASNLGWEQNEQFF
TGTGCCAGCAACCTCGGCTGGGAGCAAAATGAGCAGTTCTTC
>-|TRBJ1-5|TRBV6-2/TRBV6-3|-
CASFPGVGQWSNQPQHF
TGTGCCAGCTTTCCAGGGGTCGGGCAGTGGAGCAATCAGCCCCAGCATTTT
>TRBD2|TRBJ2-7|TRBV29-1|-
CSGLGGEGRAYEQYF
TGCAGCGGCCTTGGGGGGGAGGGGAGAGCCTACGAGCAGTACTTC
>-|TRBJ2-7|TRBV18|-
CASSPDSLNAYEQYF
TGTGCCAGCTCACCAGACAGCTTGAACGCCTACGAGCAGTACTTC
>-|TRBJ2-7|TRBV29-1|-
CSVAGTPRGSYEQYF
TGCAGCGTGGCCGGGACCCCAAGAGGATCCTACGAGCAGTACTTC
>TRBD2|TRBJ2-7|TRBV7-2|few
CASSLELAGANEQYF
TGTGCCAGCAGCTTAGAACTAGCGGGAGCCAACGAGCAGTACTTC
>TRBD1|TRBJ1-3|TRBV3-1|-
CASSLGTGSGNTIYF
TGTGCCAGCAGCCTCGGGACAGGCTCTGGAAACACCATATATTTT
>TRBD1|TRBJ2-2|TRBV7-3|-
CASSPMQLTGTSAGELFF
TGTGCCAGCAGCCCGATGCAACTGACAGGGACATCGGCAGGGGAGCTGTTTTTT
>TRBD2|TRBJ2-2|TRBV7-9|-
CASRHPPRLAGVTGELFF
TGTGCCAGCAGGCATCCGCCCCGGCTAGCGGGGGTCACCGGGGAGCTGTTTTTT
>-|TRBJ2-5|TRBV11-1|once
CASSLAWREQETQYF
TGTGCCAGCAGCTTAGCGTGGCGGGAACAAGAGACCCAGTACTTC
>-|TRBJ2-7|TRBV2|-
CASKGGNGVEQYF
TGTGCCAGCAAGGGCGGCAATGGCGTCGAGCAGTACTTC
>-|TRBJ1-6|TRBV6-1|-
CASRERLSSPLHF
TGTGCCAGCAGAGAAAGACTTAGTTCACCCCTCCACTTT
>-|TRBJ1-1|TRBV7-3|-
CASSQGPNTEAFF
TGTGCCAGCAGCCAAGGCCCGAACACTGAAGCTTTCTTT
>-|TRBJ2-1|TRBV5-1|once
CASSFPKSSYNEQFF
TGCGCCAGCAGCTTCCCAAAGAGCTCCTACAATGAGCAGTTCTTC
>-|TRBJ2-3|TRBV4-3|-
CASSSRDTQYF
TGCGCCAGCAGCTCGCGGGATACGCAGTATTTT
>-|TRBJ1-1|TRBV4-2|-
CASSQVGGMNTEAFF
TGTGCCAGCAGCCAAGTCGGGGGTATGAACACTGAAGCTTTCTTT
>TRBD1|TRBJ2-5|TRBV6-6|-
CASSYRNTGGSETQYF
TGTGCCAGCAGTTACCGAAACACAGGGGGCTCAGAGACCCAGTACTTC
>TRBD2|TRBJ2-3|TRBV28|-
CASTRAGGTDTQYF
TGTGCCAGTACTCGAGCGGGGGGGACAGATACGCAGTATTTT
>TRBD1|TRBJ2-1|TRBV4-3|-
CASSHGGRGPHEQFF
TGCGCCAGCAGCCATGGGGGCAGGGGGCCCCATGAGCAGTTCTTC
>-|TRBJ1-1|TRBV5-5|-
CASSPTGITEAFF
TGTGCCAGCAGCCCTACAGGGATCACTGAAGCTTTCTTT
>-|TRBJ1-1|TRBV6-1|-
CASSDGPLNTEAFF
TGTGCCAGCAGTGACGGGCCGCTTAACACTGAAGCTTTCTTT